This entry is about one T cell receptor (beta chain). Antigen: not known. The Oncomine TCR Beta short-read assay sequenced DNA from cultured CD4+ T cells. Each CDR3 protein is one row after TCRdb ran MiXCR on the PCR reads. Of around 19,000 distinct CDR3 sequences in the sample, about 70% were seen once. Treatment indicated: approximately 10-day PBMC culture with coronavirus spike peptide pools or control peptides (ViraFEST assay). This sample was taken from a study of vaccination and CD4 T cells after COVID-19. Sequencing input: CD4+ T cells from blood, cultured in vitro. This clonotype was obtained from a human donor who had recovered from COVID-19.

CDR3 DNA sequence: TGTGCCAGCAGCGACCCTCCTCGCACAGGGTCCCAATATGGCTACACCTTC. Encoded protein: CASSDPPRTGSQYGYTF. The chain carries TRBV27 and TRBJ1-2; maybe TRBD1 (6 bases). The germline V gene encodes CDR1 MNHEY and CDR2 SMNVEV (reference sequence). The CDR3 spans 17 residues. Trimming cost V 6 bases and J 5 bases, with 25 bases left between them.